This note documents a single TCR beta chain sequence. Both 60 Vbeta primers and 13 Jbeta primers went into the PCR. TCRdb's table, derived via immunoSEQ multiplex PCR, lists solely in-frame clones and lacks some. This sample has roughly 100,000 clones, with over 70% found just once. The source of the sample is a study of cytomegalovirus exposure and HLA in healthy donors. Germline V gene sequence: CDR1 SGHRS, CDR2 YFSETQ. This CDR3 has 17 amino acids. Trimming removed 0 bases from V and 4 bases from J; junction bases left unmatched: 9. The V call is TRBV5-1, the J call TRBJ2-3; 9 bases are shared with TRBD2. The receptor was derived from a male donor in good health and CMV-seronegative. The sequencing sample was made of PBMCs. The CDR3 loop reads CASSLGLSGSGADTQYF. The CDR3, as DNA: TGCGCCAGCAGCTTGGGCCTTAGCGGGAGTGGGGCAGATACGCAGTATTTT.